Listed below are T cell receptor beta chains from one sample, sequenced in a study of shared clonotypes between healthy human individuals. Assay used: immunoSEQ multiplex PCR; TCRdb lists only in-frame clones, some missing. Seen here are around 1 million clones, 60% to 85% observed once, and the top ten hold approximately 1.5%. The sample was memory CD4+ T cells sorted from blood. The origin of the receptors is a man aged 18 to 29 in good health. CDR3s include the opening cysteine and the closing phenylalanine or tryptophan. Each record gives: D gene, V gene, J gene, clone size, CDR3 DNA, CDR3 protein. A D gene is named only where the DNA matches it firmly. Size values are once, few and many counts, or a class for expanded clones, and some rows have none.

.	TRBV18	TRBJ1-4	.	TGTGCCAGCTCACCAGACGATGAAAAACTGTTTTTT	CASSPDDEKLFF
TRBD1	TRBV4-3	TRBJ2-7	.	TGCGCCAGCAGCCAAGACCGCGCCGGGACAGCCTACTTC	CASSQDRAGTAYF
.	TRBV5-1	TRBJ1-3	.	TGCGCCAGCAGCAGGGCAGGAGGAAACTCTGGAAACACCATATATTTT	CASSRAGGNSGNTIYF
.	TRBV28	TRBJ1-2	.	TGTGCCAGCAGGACAACTAACTATGGCTACACCTTC	CASRTTNYGYTF
TRBD1	TRBV7-2	TRBJ2-3	.	TGTGCCAGCAGCCTTCAGGGGGGCACAGATACGCAGTATTTT	CASSLQGGTDTQYF
.	TRBV6-6	TRBJ1-1	.	TGTGCCAGCAGCAACGTAGTGGCTTTCTTT	CASSNVVAFF
TRBD1	TRBV2	TRBJ1-4	.	TGTGCCAGCAGGAGGACAGGCCTTGATAATGAAAAACTGTTTTTT	CASRRTGLDNEKLFF
.	TRBV28	TRBJ1-2	few	TGTGCCAGCAGTATTGTGAACTATGGCTACACCTTC	CASSIVNYGYTF
TRBD1	TRBV5-4	TRBJ2-7	.	TGTGCCAGCAGCTTGGCGGGACAGGGAAATCACTACGAGCAGTACTTC	CASSLAGQGNHYEQYF
TRBD1	TRBV5-8	TRBJ2-2	.	TGTGCCAGCAGCGCCGGGACAGGGAGCATGGTCACCGGGGAGCTGTTTTTT	CASSAGTGSMVTGELFF
.	TRBV4-3	TRBJ2-3	.	TGCGCCAGCAGCCAAGATTGGCTAGATACGCAGTATTTT	CASSQDWLDTQYF
TRBD2	TRBV2	TRBJ2-5	.	TGTGCCAGCAGGCAATTTCTAGCGGGGAGACAAGAGACCCAGTACTTC	CASRQFLAGRQETQYF
.	TRBV6-1	TRBJ2-5	.	TGTGCCAGCAGTCTACAGGAGGGTTTAGAGACCCAGTACTTC	CASSLQEGLETQYF
.	TRBV6-1	TRBJ1-1	.	TGTGCCAGCAGTGTACGACCGGGAAGTGACACTGAAGCTTTCTTT	CASSVRPGSDTEAFF
.	TRBV28	TRBJ1-4	.	TGTGCCAGCAGTGGCAGGGTTAATGAAAAACTGTTTTTT	CASSGRVNEKLFF
.	TRBV6-1	TRBJ1-2	.	TGTGCCAGCAGTGTCAGGGGCAACTATGGCTACACCTTC	CASSVRGNYGYTF
.	TRBV2	TRBJ1-6	.	TGTGCCAGCAGGAGGGACCTTTCACCCCTCCACTTT	CASRRDLSPLHF
TRBD1	TRBV5-8	TRBJ1-5	.	TGTGCCAGCAGCTCGAGGGCAGGGGGCGTCGGTCAGCCCCAGCATTTT	CASSSRAGGVGQPQHF
TRBD2	TRBV10-1	TRBJ2-5	.	TGCGCCAGCAGCCTCCGACTAGCGGGAGTCGGGACCCAGTACTTC	CASSLRLAGVGTQYF
.	TRBV25-1	TRBJ1-5	.	TGTGCCAGCAGTGGGGGGGATCAGCCCCAGCATTTT	CASSGGDQPQHF
TRBD2	TRBV30	TRBJ2-7	.	TGTGCCTGGAGTCGGGGGGGGACCTACGAGCAGTACTTC	CAWSRGGTYEQYF
TRBD2	TRBV29-1	TRBJ2-1	.	TGCAGCGTCACTAGCGGGAGCCTACAGAACAATGAGCAGTTCTTC	CSVTSGSLQNNEQFF
TRBD1	TRBV30	TRBJ1-3	.	TGTGCCTGGTCCCAGGGGGCTGGAAACACCATATATTTT	CAWSQGAGNTIYF
.	TRBV30	TRBJ1-2	.	TGTGCCTGGAGACCGAATCCCTTACCTCGATTATATGGCTACACCTTC	CAWRPNPLPRLYGYTF
TRBD1	TRBV10-2	TRBJ1-5	.	TGCGCCAGCGGGGACAGGAGCCAGGATCAGCCCCAGCATTTT	CASGDRSQDQPQHF
.	TRBV19	TRBJ2-3	.	TGTGCCAGTGCCTCCTTGGGCGCAGATACGCAGTATTTT	CASASLGADTQYF
.	TRBV28	TRBJ1-2	.	TGTGCCAGCACCACGACAGCGAGCGGCGGCTACACCTTC	CASTTTASGGYTF
TRBD1	TRBV7-8	TRBJ1-3	.	TGTGCCAGCAGCTCCCGGACAGGCGGAAACACCATATATTTT	CASSSRTGGNTIYF
.	TRBV6-5	TRBJ1-2	.	TGTGCCAGCAGTTTTAACAGAGCCGGCTACACCTTC	CASSFNRAGYTF
.	TRBV21-1	TRBJ1-2	once	TGTGCCAGCAGCAAAAGGTCCGGAAGGGGCTATGGCTACACCTTC	CASSKRSGRGYGYTF
TRBD2	TRBV10-3	TRBJ2-2	.	TGTGCCATCAGGGCTAGCGGGAACACCGGGGAGCTGTTTTTT	CAIRASGNTGELFF
.	TRBV7-2	TRBJ1-3	once	TGTGCCAGCAGCTCCGTCCGGGTCTCTGGAAACACCATATATTTT	CASSSVRVSGNTIYF
.	TRBV19	TRBJ2-7	.	TGTGCCAGTAGTAGTCCGGGCTCAAGCTCCTACGAGCAGTACTTC	CASSSPGSSSYEQYF
.	TRBV5-3	TRBJ2-7	.	TGTGCCCCCCAGGGACCTTACGAGCAGTACTTC	CAPQGPYEQYF
TRBD2	TRBV6-5	TRBJ2-2	.	TGTGCCAGCAGTTTAGCGGGGGAGTTGAACACCGGGGAGCTGTTTTTT	CASSLAGELNTGELFF
.	TRBV6-1	TRBJ1-1	.	TGTGCCAGCAGTGAAGATCCCGACAGAAAAGCTTTCTTT	CASSEDPDRKAFF
.	TRBV4-3	TRBJ2-1	.	TGCGCCAGCAGCCAGGGGGGTAGCTCTCATGAGCAGTTCTTC	CASSQGGSSHEQFF
TRBD2	TRBV7-9	TRBJ2-1	.	TGTGCCAGCAGCCCTAAGTGGCGTGGGGGACTAGCTTACAATGAGCAGTTCTTC	CASSPKWRGGLAYNEQFF
.	TRBV10-3	TRBJ2-3	.	TGTGCCATCAGGAGATCAGGGAGCACAGATACGCAGTATTTT	CAIRRSGSTDTQYF
TRBD1	TRBV27	TRBJ1-4	.	TGTGCCACTAGTTTGGGACAGGGCCGGAATGAAAAACTGTTTTTT	CATSLGQGRNEKLFF
TRBD1	TRBV27	TRBJ2-7	.	TGTGCCAGCAGTACGGGACAGGGCCATATTCTCTACGAGCAGTACTTC	CASSTGQGHILYEQYF
.	TRBV5-6	TRBJ2-7	.	TGTGCCAGCAGCTTGGCTCGATCCTACGAGCAGTACTTC	CASSLARSYEQYF
TRBD1	TRBV18	TRBJ2-1	.	TGTGCCAGCTCACCGTCCCGGGACAGGGGTCACAATGAGCAGTTCTTC	CASSPSRDRGHNEQFF
.	TRBV5-3	TRBJ1-5	.	TGTGCCAGAAGCTTGCGGCCCGTTAGCAATCAGCCCCAGCATTTT	CARSLRPVSNQPQHF
TRBD1	TRBV9	TRBJ2-3	.	TGTGCCAGCAGCGTAGAGGGGGCAGGGAAGGGTACGCAGTATTTT	CASSVEGAGKGTQYF
TRBD1	TRBV11-2	TRBJ2-1	.	TGTGCCAGCAGCTCAGGGGGCTACAATGAGCAGTTCTTC	CASSSGGYNEQFF
.	TRBV4-3	TRBJ2-5	few	TGCGCCAGCAGCCAGAACAGGCGAGAGACCCAGTACTTC	CASSQNRRETQYF
.	TRBV6-5	TRBJ1-6	.	TGTGCCAGCACCAACGGGCCGAATAATTCACCCCTCCACTTT	CASTNGPNNSPLHF
.	TRBV5-1	TRBJ1-3	.	TGCGCCAGCAGCTATTTCCCCGGGGGAGGAAGCTCTGGAAACACCATATATTTT	CASSYFPGGGSSGNTIYF
TRBD2	TRBV7-2	TRBJ2-7	.	TGTGCCAGCAGCTTACTAGCGGGAGACTACGAGCAGTACTTC	CASSLLAGDYEQYF
TRBD1	TRBV7-8	TRBJ2-1	few	TGTGCCAGCAACGACAGGGAAGGGTCCTACAATGAGCAGTTCTTC	CASNDREGSYNEQFF
TRBD1	TRBV5-1	TRBJ2-7	.	TGCGCCAGCAGCCAGGGACAGGCTCGGAACGAGCAGTACTTC	CASSQGQARNEQYF
TRBD2	TRBV19	TRBJ2-5	.	TGTGCCAGTAGCTCGGCGGGGGGGTTTGGAGAGACCCAGTACTTC	CASSSAGGFGETQYF
.	TRBV5-1	TRBJ2-2	.	TGCGCCAGCAGCCCGACGGCTGGGGGAACCGGGGAGCTGTTTTTT	CASSPTAGGTGELFF
.	TRBV19	TRBJ1-5	few	TGTGCCAGTAGTATAGGGGTTCAAGGGGAGCCCCAGCATTTT	CASSIGVQGEPQHF